These T cell receptor beta chains were read from a single sample in a study of beta chain features in type 1 diabetes. Profiled with immunoSEQ multiplex PCR; TCRdb holds only in-frame clones, not every one. The top ten hold 0.55% to 0.75% of the sample, which has over 150,000 clones, roughly 8% seen once. Sequences were obtained from central memory CD4+ T cells from blood. These receptors were obtained from a man aged 18-30 years in good health. CDR3s include the opening cysteine and the closing phenylalanine or tryptophan. D genes are given only for firm matches. Size tells how often a clone was seen (once, few, many) or the class of an expanded clone, and some rows leave it out.

v_gene: TRBV28
d_gene: .
j_gene: TRBJ1-2
abundance: .
CDR3aa: CASSLGTTTLYGYTF
CDR3nt: TGTGCCAGCAGTTTGGGGACAACCACACTCTATGGCTACACCTTC

v_gene: TRBV19
d_gene: .
j_gene: TRBJ1-3
abundance: few
CDR3aa: CASSPRWRNSGNTIYF
CDR3nt: TGTGCCAGTAGTCCCCGTTGGAGGAACTCTGGAAACACCATATATTTT

v_gene: TRBV28
d_gene: .
j_gene: TRBJ2-7
abundance: few
CDR3aa: CASTRPGLYEQYF
CDR3nt: TGTGCCAGCACCCGACCAGGCCTTTACGAGCAGTACTTC

v_gene: TRBV5-1
d_gene: TRBD2
j_gene: TRBJ2-1
abundance: .
CDR3aa: CASSLAGGLNNEQFF
CDR3nt: TGCGCCAGCTCCCTAGCGGGAGGCCTCAACAATGAGCAGTTCTTC

v_gene: TRBV11-2
d_gene: TRBD1
j_gene: TRBJ2-7
abundance: many
CDR3aa: CASSYTGADEQYF
CDR3nt: TGTGCCAGCAGCTATACAGGGGCGGACGAGCAGTACTTC

v_gene: TRBV2
d_gene: .
j_gene: TRBJ1-6
abundance: few
CDR3aa: CASSEYTQNSSPLHF
CDR3nt: TGTGCCAGCAGTGAATATACACAAAATTCTTCACCCCTCCACTTT

v_gene: TRBV9
d_gene: TRBD2
j_gene: TRBJ2-5
abundance: .
CDR3aa: CASSPKGLAGGQTQYF
CDR3nt: TGTGCCAGCAGCCCCAAAGGACTAGCGGGGGGCCAGACCCAGTACTTC

v_gene: TRBV7-2
d_gene: .
j_gene: TRBJ1-2
abundance: few
CDR3aa: CASSQVYSPNYGYTF
CDR3nt: TGTGCCAGCAGCCAGGTTTATTCTCCTAACTATGGCTACACCTTC

v_gene: TRBV19
d_gene: .
j_gene: TRBJ1-4
abundance: few
CDR3aa: CASSAMFGTTNEKLFF
CDR3nt: TGTGCCAGTAGTGCCATGTTCGGGACAACTAATGAAAAACTGTTTTTT

v_gene: TRBV7-2
d_gene: .
j_gene: TRBJ1-2
abundance: few
CDR3aa: CASSLDVGDGYTF
CDR3nt: TGTGCCAGCAGCTTAGATGTAGGGGATGGCTACACCTTC

v_gene: TRBV4-2
d_gene: .
j_gene: TRBJ2-1
abundance: few
CDR3aa: CASSQDKGEFDEQFF
CDR3nt: TGTGCCAGCAGCCAAGATAAGGGGGAGTTTGATGAGCAGTTCTTC

v_gene: TRBV7-3
d_gene: .
j_gene: TRBJ2-7
abundance: .
CDR3aa: CASSLTGTGRQYF
CDR3nt: TGTGCCAGCAGCTTGACCGGGACCGGGAGGCAGTACTTC

v_gene: TRBV2
d_gene: .
j_gene: TRBJ2-5
abundance: many
CDR3aa: CASTGAGQTQYF
CDR3nt: TGTGCCAGCACGGGTGCAGGGCAGACCCAGTACTTC

v_gene: TRBV5-4
d_gene: .
j_gene: TRBJ1-4
abundance: .
CDR3aa: CASSLFSEKLFF
CDR3nt: TGTGCCAGCAGCCTTTTTTCTGAAAAACTGTTTTTT

v_gene: TRBV5-1
d_gene: .
j_gene: TRBJ2-2
abundance: .
CDR3aa: CASSLVPGRTNTGELFF
CDR3nt: TGCGCCAGCAGCTTGGTGCCAGGGCGAACGAACACCGGGGAGCTGTTTTTT

v_gene: TRBV6-1
d_gene: TRBD2
j_gene: TRBJ2-3
abundance: .
CDR3aa: CASSGGGSTDTQYF
CDR3nt: TGTGCCAGCAGTGGGGGGGGAAGCACAGATACGCAGTATTTT

v_gene: TRBV2
d_gene: TRBD1
j_gene: TRBJ1-5
abundance: many
CDR3aa: CASSGTGTQPQHF
CDR3nt: TGTGCCAGCAGTGGGACAGGGACTCAGCCCCAGCATTTT

v_gene: TRBV5-1
d_gene: TRBD2
j_gene: TRBJ2-3
abundance: .
CDR3aa: CASQRSGGASDTQYF
CDR3nt: TGCGCCAGCCAGCGGAGCGGGGGGGCATCAGATACGCAGTATTTT

v_gene: TRBV7-6
d_gene: .
j_gene: TRBJ2-7
abundance: .
CDR3aa: CASSLALGSEQYF
CDR3nt: TGTGCCAGCAGCTTAGCTCTCGGGAGCGAGCAGTACTTC

v_gene: TRBV4-2
d_gene: .
j_gene: TRBJ1-1
abundance: .
CDR3aa: CASSQGWGGTEAFF
CDR3nt: TGTGCCAGCAGCCAAGGATGGGGGGGGACTGAAGCTTTCTTT

v_gene: TRBV6-6
d_gene: TRBD1
j_gene: TRBJ1-4
abundance: few
CDR3aa: CASSWDRDEKLFF
CDR3nt: TGTGCCAGCAGTTGGGACAGGGATGAAAAACTGTTTTTT

v_gene: TRBV28
d_gene: TRBD2
j_gene: TRBJ2-1
abundance: .
CDR3aa: CASSLMGSGRDYNEQFF
CDR3nt: TGTGCCAGCAGTTTGATGGGTAGCGGGAGAGATTACAATGAGCAGTTCTTC

v_gene: TRBV18
d_gene: TRBD2
j_gene: TRBJ2-5
abundance: many
CDR3aa: CASSPLSGIQETQYF
CDR3nt: TGTGCCAGCTCACCCCTTAGCGGGATCCAAGAGACCCAGTACTTC

v_gene: TRBV7-7
d_gene: TRBD2
j_gene: TRBJ2-5
abundance: .
CDR3aa: CASSFFGSSGRDVGTQYF
CDR3nt: TGTGCTAGCAGCTTTTTTGGATCTAGCGGGAGAGATGTGGGGACCCAGTACTTC

v_gene: TRBV7-7
d_gene: TRBD1
j_gene: TRBJ2-2
abundance: .
CDR3aa: CASSARDRGPYGGELFF
CDR3nt: TGTGCCAGCAGCGCCCGGGACAGGGGCCCCTATGGCGGGGAGCTGTTTTTT

v_gene: TRBV28
d_gene: TRBD1
j_gene: TRBJ1-4
abundance: many
CDR3aa: CASSAGQGGNEKLFF
CDR3nt: TGTGCCAGCAGTGCCGGACAGGGGGGGAATGAAAAACTGTTTTTT